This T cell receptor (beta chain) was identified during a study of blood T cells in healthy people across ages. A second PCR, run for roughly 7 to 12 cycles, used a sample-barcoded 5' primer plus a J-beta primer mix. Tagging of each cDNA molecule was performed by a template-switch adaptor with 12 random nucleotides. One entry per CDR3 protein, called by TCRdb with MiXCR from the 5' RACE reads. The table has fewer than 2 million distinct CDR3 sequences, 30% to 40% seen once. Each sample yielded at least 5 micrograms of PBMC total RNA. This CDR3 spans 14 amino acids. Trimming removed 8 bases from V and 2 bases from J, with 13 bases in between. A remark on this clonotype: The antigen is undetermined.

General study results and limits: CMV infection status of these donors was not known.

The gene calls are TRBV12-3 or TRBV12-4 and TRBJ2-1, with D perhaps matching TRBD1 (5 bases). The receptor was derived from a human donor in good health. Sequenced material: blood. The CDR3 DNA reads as TGTGCCAGCTACCGCAGGGCCCCCTACAATGAGCAGTTCTTC. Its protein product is CASYRRAPYNEQFF.